A selection of T cell receptor beta chains follows, all from one sample in a study of T cells in Graves' hyperthyroidism and ophthalmopathy. MiXCR, run by TCRdb on the multiplex PCR reads, gives a single entry per CDR3 protein. The repertoire has over 500,000 distinct CDR3 sequences, approximately 17% of them found once; the top ten carry 17%. Sequenced sample: blood. These receptors all come from a woman younger than 30 with Graves' ophthalmopathy. CDR3s leave out the opening cysteine and the closing phenylalanine or tryptophan. A D gene is named only where the DNA matches it firmly. Clone size appears in some rows only: once, few, many, or a class for an expanded clone.

TRBV27	many	TRBJ1-2	-	ASSLGLNYGYT
TRBV28	many	TRBJ1-4	-	ASSPSVPVGRGEKLF
TRBV5-1	many	TRBJ1-1	-	ASSLGQGGSTEAF
TRBV12-3/TRBV12-4	few	TRBJ2-5	TRBD2	ASSLGGRVRETQY
TRBV27	few	TRBJ1-2	-	ASSLRLGPYGYT
TRBV12-3/TRBV12-4	-	TRBJ2-5	TRBD1	ASSLGGQGARETQY
TRBV27	few	TRBJ2-5	-	ASSPIEQETQY
TRBV30	-	TRBJ1-1	TRBD1	AWSSPPTGKAF
TRBV15	-	TRBJ2-2	-	ATSRDRNRNTGELF
TRBV3-1	many	TRBJ2-7	-	ASSQDWGVSYEQY
TRBV7-9	-	TRBJ2-1	-	ASSQAPLQISSYNEQF
TRBV18	-	TRBJ1-4	TRBD1	ASSPQTGVRANEKLF
TRBV29-1	few	TRBJ2-7	TRBD2	SVQGLAGGEQY
TRBV7-2	-	TRBJ2-1	TRBD1	ASSLAQGVGQF
TRBV28	many	TRBJ2-1	-	ASSYPLYNEQF
TRBV2	few	TRBJ2-6	-	ASSEGWAPGANVLT